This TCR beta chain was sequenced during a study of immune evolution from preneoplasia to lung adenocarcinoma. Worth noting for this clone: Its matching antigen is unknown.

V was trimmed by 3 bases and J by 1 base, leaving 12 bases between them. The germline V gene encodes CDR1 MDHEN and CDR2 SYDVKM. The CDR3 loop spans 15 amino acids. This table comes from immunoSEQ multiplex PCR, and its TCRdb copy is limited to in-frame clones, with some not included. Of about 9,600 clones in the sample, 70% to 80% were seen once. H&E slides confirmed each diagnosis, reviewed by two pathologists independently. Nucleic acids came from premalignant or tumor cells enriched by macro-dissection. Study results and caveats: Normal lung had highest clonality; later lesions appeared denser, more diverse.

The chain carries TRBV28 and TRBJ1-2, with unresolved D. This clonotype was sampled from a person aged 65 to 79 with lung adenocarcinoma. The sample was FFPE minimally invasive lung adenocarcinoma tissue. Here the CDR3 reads CASSLSGGFNYGYTF. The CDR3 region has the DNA TGTGCCAGCAGTTTGTCAGGAGGGTTTAACTATGGCTACACCTTC.